The rows below give T cell receptor beta chains drawn from one sample of a study of shared clonotypes between healthy human individuals. Assay used: immunoSEQ multiplex PCR; TCRdb lists only in-frame clones, some missing. The sample yields 2 million to 2.5 million clones, 80% to 95% seen once. Material for sequencing was naive CD4+ T cells from PBMCs. The receptors were gathered from a man aged 18 to 35 in good health. Some clones in this sample may be carry-over from other donors' samples. Each CDR3 is given with its conserved first and last residue. The order of the fields is D gene, J gene, V gene, clone size, CDR3 protein, CDR3 DNA. A D gene is named only where the DNA matches it firmly. A row's size may be missing; if present it is once, few, many or a size class.

>.|TRBJ2-5|TRBV7-8|.
CASRSALIGTQYF
TGTGCCAGCAGATCCGCCTTAATCGGGACCCAGTACTTC
>.|TRBJ2-1|TRBV30|.
CAWSVWASLSYNEQFF
TGTGCCTGGAGTGTATGGGCTAGCCTCTCCTACAATGAGCAGTTCTTC
>.|TRBJ2-7|TRBV25-1|few
CASSRGQYEQYF
TGTGCCAGCTCGCGAGGACAGTACGAGCAGTACTTC
>.|TRBJ2-3|TRBV7-2|.
CASRGRTSTDTQYF
TGTGCCAGCAGGGGGCGGACTAGCACAGATACGCAGTATTTT
>TRBD1|TRBJ1-1|TRBV5-5|.
CASSRTGGNTEAFF
TGTGCCAGCTCCCGGACAGGGGGGAACACTGAAGCTTTCTTT
>.|TRBJ2-1|TRBV5-1|once
CASSSRTATGDEQFF
TGCGCCAGCAGCTCCAGGACTGCGACGGGGGATGAGCAGTTCTTC
>TRBD1|TRBJ2-7|TRBV5-1|.
CASSPDRGVSEQYF
TGCGCCAGCAGCCCGGACAGGGGAGTTAGCGAGCAGTACTTC
>.|TRBJ1-1|TRBV7-9|.
CASSLDLHGAEAFF
TGTGCCAGCAGCTTAGATCTTCACGGGGCTGAAGCTTTCTTT
>.|TRBJ2-6|TRBV27|.
CASSLRGGAGVSSGANVLTF
TGTGCCAGCAGTTTAAGGGGTGGGGCAGGGGTTAGCTCTGGGGCCAACGTCCTGACTTTC
>.|TRBJ1-5|TRBV7-9|few
CASSLEGASNQPQHF
TGTGCCAGCAGCTTAGAAGGGGCCAGCAATCAGCCCCAGCATTTT
>.|TRBJ1-2|TRBV7-2|once
CASSFSGKNGYTF
TGTGCCAGCAGCTTTTCAGGCAAAAATGGCTACACCTTC
>.|TRBJ1-1|TRBV18|.
CASSPSSETGKSAFF
TGTGCCAGCTCACCCTCCTCCGAAACAGGGAAATCGGCTTTCTTT
>TRBD1|TRBJ2-1|TRBV7-2|.
CASSLVSGQVYNEQFF
TGTGCCAGCAGCTTAGTTTCGGGACAGGTTTACAATGAGCAGTTCTTC
>.|TRBJ2-6|TRBV11-2|.
CASSFYQGQGSGANVLTF
TGTGCCAGCAGCTTTTATCAGGGGCAGGGCTCTGGGGCCAACGTCCTGACTTTC
>.|TRBJ1-2|TRBV14|.
CASSQVPKGGYTF
TGTGCCAGCAGCCAAGTCCCGAAGGGTGGCTACACCTTC
>TRBD1|TRBJ1-1|TRBV10-3|.
CAISESRGTGEAFF
TGTGCCATCAGTGAGTCCCGCGGGACAGGTGAAGCTTTCTTT
>TRBD1|TRBJ1-3|TRBV18|.
CASSRDRGRTGNTIYF
TGTGCCAGCTCACGGGACAGGGGGAGAACTGGAAACACCATATATTTT
>.|TRBJ1-2|TRBV2|.
CASSEWGKSNNGYTF
TGTGCCAGCAGTGAATGGGGGAAAAGTAATAATGGCTACACCTTC
>.|TRBJ2-3|TRBV10-3|once
CAAGVGESGTRDTQYF
TGTGCCGCAGGGGTGGGTGAGAGCGGAACACGCGATACGCAGTATTTT
>.|TRBJ2-3|TRBV5-1|once
CASRMVVGTDTQYF
TGCGCCAGCAGGATGGTGGTAGGGACAGATACGCAGTATTTT
>TRBD1|TRBJ1-5|TRBV6-1|once
CASTRQGTQGQPQHF
TGTGCCAGCACACGACAGGGGACCCAAGGGCAGCCCCAGCATTTT
>TRBD2|TRBJ2-3|TRBV5-1|.
CASSLGLAGLTDTQYF
TGCGCCAGCAGCTTGGGACTAGCGGGCCTCACAGATACGCAGTATTTT
>TRBD1|TRBJ2-7|TRBV15|.
CATSKRTGWDEQYF
TGTGCCACCAGCAAACGGACAGGGTGGGACGAGCAGTACTTC
>.|TRBJ2-5|TRBV27|.
CASSFAPISKTQYF
TGTGCCAGCAGTTTTGCCCCCATCTCAAAGACCCAGTACTTC
>.|TRBJ2-7|TRBV10-3|.
CAISESWGRSYEQYF
TGTGCCATCAGTGAGTCTTGGGGACGCTCCTACGAGCAGTACTTC
>TRBD1|TRBJ2-1|TRBV4-1|once
CASSPLGQANDEQFF
TGCGCCAGCAGCCCTCTGGGACAGGCGAATGATGAGCAGTTCTTC
>TRBD2|TRBJ2-1|TRBV5-1|.
CASSAPHGLAGGESSYNEQFF
TGCGCCAGCAGCGCGCCACACGGACTAGCGGGAGGCGAGAGCTCCTACAATGAGCAGTTCTTC